This T cell receptor (beta chain) is from a study of CD8+CD57+ T cells in acquired aplastic anemia. The length of the CDR3 is 13 residues. Germline V gene sequence: CDR1 SGDLS, CDR2 YYNGEE. This clonotype was seen a single time. One end of the junction fails to match germline, which may point to a read error. Profiles of TCR beta VDJ and CDR3 were generated from a genomic DNA template. TCRdb reanalysed the reads using MiXCR and keeps one entry per CDR3 protein. The sample holds roughly 420,000 distinct CDR3 sequences, around 72% seen once. The sequenced sample consisted of sorted CD4+, CD8+, or CD8+CD57+ T cells (not recorded which) from PBMCs. The chain has TRBV9 and TRBJ1-1, with D unclear. This TCR derives from a human donor in good health, serving as a control. The CDR3 DNA is TGTGCCAGCAGCGTAGTGCGGGTCGCTGAAGCCTTCTTT. Encoded protein: CASSVVRVAEAFF.